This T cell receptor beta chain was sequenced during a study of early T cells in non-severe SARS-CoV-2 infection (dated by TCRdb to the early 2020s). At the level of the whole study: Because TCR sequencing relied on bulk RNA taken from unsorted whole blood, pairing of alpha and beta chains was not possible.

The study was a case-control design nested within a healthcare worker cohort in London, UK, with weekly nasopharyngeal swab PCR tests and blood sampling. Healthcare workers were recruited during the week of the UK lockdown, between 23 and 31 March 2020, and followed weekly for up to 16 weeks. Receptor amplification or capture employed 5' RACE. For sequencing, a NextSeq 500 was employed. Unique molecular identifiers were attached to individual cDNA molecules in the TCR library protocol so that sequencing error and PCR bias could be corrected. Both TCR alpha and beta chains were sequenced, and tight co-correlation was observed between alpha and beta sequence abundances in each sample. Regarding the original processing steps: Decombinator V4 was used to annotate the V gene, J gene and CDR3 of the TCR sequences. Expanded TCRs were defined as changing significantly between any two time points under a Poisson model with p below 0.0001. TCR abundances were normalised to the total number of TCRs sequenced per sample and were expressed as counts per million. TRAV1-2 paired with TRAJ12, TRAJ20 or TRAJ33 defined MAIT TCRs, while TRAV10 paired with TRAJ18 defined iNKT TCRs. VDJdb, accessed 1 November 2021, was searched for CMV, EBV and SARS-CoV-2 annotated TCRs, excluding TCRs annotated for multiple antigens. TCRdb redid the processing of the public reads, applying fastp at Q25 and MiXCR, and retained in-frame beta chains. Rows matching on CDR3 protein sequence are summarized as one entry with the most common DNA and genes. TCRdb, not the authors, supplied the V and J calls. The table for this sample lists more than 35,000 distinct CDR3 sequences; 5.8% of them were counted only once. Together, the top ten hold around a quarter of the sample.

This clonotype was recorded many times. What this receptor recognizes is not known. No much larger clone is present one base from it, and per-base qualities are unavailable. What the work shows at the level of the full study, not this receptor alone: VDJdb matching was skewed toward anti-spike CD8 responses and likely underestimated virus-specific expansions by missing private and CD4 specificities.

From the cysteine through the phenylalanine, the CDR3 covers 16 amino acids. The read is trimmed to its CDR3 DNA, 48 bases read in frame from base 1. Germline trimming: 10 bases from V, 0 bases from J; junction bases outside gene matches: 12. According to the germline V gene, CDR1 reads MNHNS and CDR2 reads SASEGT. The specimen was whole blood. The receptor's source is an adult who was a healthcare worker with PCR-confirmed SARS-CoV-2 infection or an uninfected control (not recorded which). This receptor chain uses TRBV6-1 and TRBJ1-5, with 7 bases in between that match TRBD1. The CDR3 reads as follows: CATSRDRGFSNQPQHF. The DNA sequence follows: TGTGCCACCAGCCGGGACAGAGGCTTTAGCAATCAGCCCCAGCATTTT.